What follows is one TCR beta chain and its context. Its target is not known. The data belong to a study of identical twins. General study findings and limits: Its conclusions, products of cross-sectional statistical analysis, did not come from following the same donors.

The V and J ends lost 1 base and 4 bases respectively, with 7 bases between them. The length of the CDR3 is 14 residues. CDR1 and CDR2 (germline): MNHEY, SMNVEV (reference sequence). TCRdb processed the 5' RACE reads anew with MiXCR; each CDR3 protein has one entry. The sample comprises roughly 690,000 distinct CDR3 sequences, around 6% of which are singletons, and approximately 1.6% rests with the top ten. This sequence originates from a man younger than 35 in good health. Sequences were obtained from naive T cells sorted from blood. This chain connects TRBV27 to TRBJ2-2; D not resolved. CDR3 nucleotides: TGTGCCAGCAGTTTATTCCGCGGCACCGGGGAGCTGTTTTTT. Translation: CASSLFRGTGELFF.